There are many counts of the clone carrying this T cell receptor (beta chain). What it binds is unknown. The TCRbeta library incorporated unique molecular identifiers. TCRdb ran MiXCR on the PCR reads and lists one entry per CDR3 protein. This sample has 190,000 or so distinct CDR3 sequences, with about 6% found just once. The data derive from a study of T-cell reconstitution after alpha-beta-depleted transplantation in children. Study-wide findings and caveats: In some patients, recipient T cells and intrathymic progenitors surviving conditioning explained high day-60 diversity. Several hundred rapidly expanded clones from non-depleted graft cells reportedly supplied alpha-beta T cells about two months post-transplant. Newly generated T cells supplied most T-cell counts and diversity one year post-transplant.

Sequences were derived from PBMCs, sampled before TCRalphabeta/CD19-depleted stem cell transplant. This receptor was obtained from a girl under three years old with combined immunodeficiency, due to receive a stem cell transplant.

As DNA, the CDR3 is TGTGCCAGCAGCCCCCGATCGTGGCAGAATGAGCAGTTCTTC. It yields the protein CASSPRSWQNEQFF. The chain recombines TRBV13 with TRBJ2-1; D remains unclear. The CDR3 has 14 residues. Germline lookup yields CDR1 PRHDT and CDR2 FYEKMQ (reference sequence). The V gene lost 5 bases and the J gene lost 7 bases, with 15 bases spanning the gap. Filled out from reference TRBV13 and TRBJ2-1, the complete variable domain reads AAGVIQSPRHLIKEKRETATLKCYPIPRHDTVYWYQQGPGQDPQFLISFYEKMQSDKGSIPDRFSAQQFSDYHSELNMSSLELGDSALYFCASSPRSWQNEQFFGPGTRLTVL.